This T cell receptor beta chain was identified during a study of beta chain features in type 1 diabetes. Of the isolated RNA, all was reverse transcribed, and so the sequenced material was expressed TCRB transcripts. Libraries were prepared by immunoSEQ multiplex PCR; TCRdb keeps only in-frame clonotypes and omits some of them. The sample carries hundreds of thousands of clones, around 8.5% recorded once. This CDR3 is built from 16 residues. Trimming took 2 bases from V and 1 from J; bases not matched to a gene: 5. CDR1 is MNHEY and CDR2 is SVGAGI in the germline V gene. A remark on this clone: No antigen is known for it.

Overall study results and limits: When Type 1 diabetes patients were examined, their TCRB CDR3s proved moderately but significantly shorter in all four CD4+ subsets. PCR might favor shorter templates, but any such skew would affect patients and controls equally.

The receptor was isolated from a man aged 25 to 45 with type 1 diabetes. The source material was central memory CD4+ T cells from blood. The chain recombines TRBV6-5 with TRBJ2-5, with TRBD2 identical over 9 bases. In DNA form, the CDR3 reads TGTGCCAGCAGTTACAAAGCGGGGGGAATCCAAGAGACCCAGTACTTC. Amino acid sequence: CASSYKAGGIQETQYF.